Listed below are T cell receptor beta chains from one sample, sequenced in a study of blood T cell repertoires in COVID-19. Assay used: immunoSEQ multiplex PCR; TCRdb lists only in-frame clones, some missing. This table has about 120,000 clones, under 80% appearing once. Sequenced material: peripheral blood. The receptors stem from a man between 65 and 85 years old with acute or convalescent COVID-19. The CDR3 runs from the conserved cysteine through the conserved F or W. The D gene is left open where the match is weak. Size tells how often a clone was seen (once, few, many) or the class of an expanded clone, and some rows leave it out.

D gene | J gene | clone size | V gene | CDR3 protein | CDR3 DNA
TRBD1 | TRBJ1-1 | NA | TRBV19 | CASSGQANTEAFF | TGTGCCAGTAGCGGACAGGCGAACACTGAAGCTTTCTTT
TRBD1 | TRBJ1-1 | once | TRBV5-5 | CASSFSQGIAEAFF | TGTGCCAGCAGCTTTTCACAGGGGATCGCTGAAGCTTTCTTT
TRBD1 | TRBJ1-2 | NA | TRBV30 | CAWSKGQGYGYTF | TGTGCCTGGAGTAAAGGACAGGGCTATGGCTACACCTTC
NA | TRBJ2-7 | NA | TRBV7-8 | CASSLRGGAGSYEQYF | TGTGCCAGCAGCTTACGAGGGGGGGCGGGATCCTACGAGCAGTACTTC
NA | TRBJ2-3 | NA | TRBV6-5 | CASSYSRADTQYF | TGTGCCAGCAGTTACTCGAGGGCAGATACGCAGTATTTT
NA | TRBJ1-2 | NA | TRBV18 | CASSPDSRRGYTF | TGTGCCAGCTCACCGGACAGCCGGCGTGGCTACACCTTC
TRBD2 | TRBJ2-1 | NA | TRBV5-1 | CASSLNGGDINEQFF | TGCGCCAGCAGCTTGAACGGGGGGGACATAAATGAGCAGTTCTTC
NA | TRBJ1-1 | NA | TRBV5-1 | CASSPGGLRTEAFF | TGCGCCAGCAGCCCCGGAGGGCTAAGGACTGAAGCTTTCTTT
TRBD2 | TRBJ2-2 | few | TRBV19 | CASSIEPPGLAGAGTGELFF | TGTGCCAGTAGTATAGAGCCCCCGGGACTAGCGGGGGCGGGCACCGGGGAGCTGTTTTTT
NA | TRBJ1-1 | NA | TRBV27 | CASSFVGGLRDTEAFF | TGTGCCAGCAGTTTCGTAGGCGGGCTCCGGGACACTGAAGCTTTCTTT